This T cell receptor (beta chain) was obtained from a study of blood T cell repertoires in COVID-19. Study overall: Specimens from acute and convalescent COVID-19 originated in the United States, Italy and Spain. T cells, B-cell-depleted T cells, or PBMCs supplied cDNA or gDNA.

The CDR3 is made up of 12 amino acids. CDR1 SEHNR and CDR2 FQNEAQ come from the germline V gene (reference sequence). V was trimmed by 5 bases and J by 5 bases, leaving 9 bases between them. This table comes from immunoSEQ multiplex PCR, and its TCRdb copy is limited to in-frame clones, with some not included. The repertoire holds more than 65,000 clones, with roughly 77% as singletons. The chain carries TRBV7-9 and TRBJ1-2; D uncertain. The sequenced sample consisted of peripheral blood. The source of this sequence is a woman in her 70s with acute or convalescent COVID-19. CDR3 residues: CASSPQDYGYTF. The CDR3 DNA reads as TGTGCCAGCAGCCCTCAGGATTATGGCTACACCTTC.